A selection of T cell receptor beta chains follows, all from one sample in a study of cytomegalovirus exposure and HLA in healthy donors. Clones were sequenced by immunoSEQ multiplex PCR, and TCRdb holds only the in-frame ones, with some missing. The sample holds some 180,000 clones; more than 75% are singletons and the top ten take 7.2%. Material for sequencing was PBMCs. The origin of the receptors is a man in his thirties or forties in good health and CMV-seropositive. Both conserved end residues are trimmed from each CDR3. The order of the fields is J gene, V gene, CDR3 length, CDR3 protein.

TRBJ1-5,TRBV19,13,ASTPSRGVRQPQH
TRBJ2-2,TRBV7-6,9,ASSIAGELF
TRBJ1-6,TRBV9,12,ASSVRAGNSPLH
TRBJ2-5,TRBV11-2,12,ASSPPDQEETQY
TRBJ2-3,TRBV6-1,16,ASSEAVGDPSRGDTQY
TRBJ1-6,TRBV30,11,AWSQNLNSPLH
TRBJ2-7,TRBV6-5,10,ASSTDRGEQY
TRBJ2-3,TRBV5-4,11,ASSQSGTPAQY
TRBJ2-7,TRBV5-1,13,ASSSGGSLTYEQY
TRBJ2-1,TRBV5-4,13,ASSYTSGRSGEQF
TRBJ2-1,TRBV19,13,ASSRGGRVNNEQF
TRBJ2-7,TRBV27,11,ASGSGDSYEQY
TRBJ2-3,TRBV11-2,11,ASTLVWEDTQY
TRBJ1-5,TRBV5-6,13,ASSSLGGRNQPQH
TRBJ2-3,TRBV28,12,ASKGVLGTDTQY
TRBJ2-3,TRBV5-1,13,ASSLVSVSTDTQY
TRBJ2-2,TRBV28,12,ASSLSGSSGELF
TRBJ2-1,TRBV6-4,12,ASSDAGGGHEQF
TRBJ1-2,TRBV28,12,ASSPTGGGYGYT
TRBJ1-1,TRBV7-2,14,ASSQRAPEAGTEAF
TRBJ2-1,TRBV5-1,12,ASSLVRGPNEQF
TRBJ2-7,TRBV11-2,9,ASSSASEQY
TRBJ1-2,TRBV18,12,ASSPEQVGYGYT
TRBJ1-5,TRBV9,12,ASSVGALGQPQH
TRBJ1-2,TRBV9,13,ASSVVYGTLDGYT
TRBJ2-1,TRBV11-3,12,ASILRTGLGEQF
TRBJ2-3,TRBV7-2,14,ASSLAVGRAKDTQY
TRBJ2-2,TRBV7-9,15,ASTLGGPQINTGELF
TRBJ2-5,TRBV19,13,ATRTGGGVGETQY
TRBJ2-3,TRBV7-9,13,ASSFRGRGTDTQY
TRBJ2-1,TRBV27,14,ASSRWAGSSYNEQF
TRBJ1-1,TRBV28,12,ASSPTPPWVRAF
TRBJ2-1,TRBV4-1,16,ASSQVLPAQGASNEQF
TRBJ2-3,TRBV5-1,11,ASSLAELHTQY
TRBJ1-2,TRBV7-6,13,ASSLSPLEPYGYT
TRBJ2-5,TRBV28,10,ASSLPRKTQY
TRBJ2-7,TRBV11-3,11,ASSSQGPYEQY
TRBJ2-2,TRBV7-2,13,ASRAGQGDTGELF
TRBJ2-7,TRBV7-3,12,ASSRGERGYEQY
TRBJ1-6,TRBV9,11,ASSVGGVEPLH
TRBJ2-7,TRBV11-3,13,ASSPRQGASYEQY
TRBJ2-7,TRBV6-6,14,ASSTPGRGGPYEQY
TRBJ1-1,TRBV7-3,13,ASSLTPMGNTEAF
TRBJ2-3,TRBV29-1,13,SVEDQQGAGDTQY
TRBJ2-1,TRBV6-4,13,ASSQDSSSYNEQF
TRBJ2-7,TRBV27,13,ASSLQGLPIGEQY
TRBJ2-2,TRBV2,11,ATRYEATGELF
TRBJ2-1,TRBV9,13,ASSVVESSYNEQF
TRBJ2-3,TRBV28,14,ASSSDRGLRADTQY
TRBJ2-7,TRBV19,13,ASSIAPGQSYEQY
TRBJ2-1,TRBV27,13,ASSWTGAPSNEQF
TRBJ2-6,TRBV2,15,AGEPGLVISGANVLT
TRBJ1-1,TRBV5-4,10,ASSLWTDEAF
TRBJ1-5,TRBV7-3,15,ASSLNRAGPSNQPQH